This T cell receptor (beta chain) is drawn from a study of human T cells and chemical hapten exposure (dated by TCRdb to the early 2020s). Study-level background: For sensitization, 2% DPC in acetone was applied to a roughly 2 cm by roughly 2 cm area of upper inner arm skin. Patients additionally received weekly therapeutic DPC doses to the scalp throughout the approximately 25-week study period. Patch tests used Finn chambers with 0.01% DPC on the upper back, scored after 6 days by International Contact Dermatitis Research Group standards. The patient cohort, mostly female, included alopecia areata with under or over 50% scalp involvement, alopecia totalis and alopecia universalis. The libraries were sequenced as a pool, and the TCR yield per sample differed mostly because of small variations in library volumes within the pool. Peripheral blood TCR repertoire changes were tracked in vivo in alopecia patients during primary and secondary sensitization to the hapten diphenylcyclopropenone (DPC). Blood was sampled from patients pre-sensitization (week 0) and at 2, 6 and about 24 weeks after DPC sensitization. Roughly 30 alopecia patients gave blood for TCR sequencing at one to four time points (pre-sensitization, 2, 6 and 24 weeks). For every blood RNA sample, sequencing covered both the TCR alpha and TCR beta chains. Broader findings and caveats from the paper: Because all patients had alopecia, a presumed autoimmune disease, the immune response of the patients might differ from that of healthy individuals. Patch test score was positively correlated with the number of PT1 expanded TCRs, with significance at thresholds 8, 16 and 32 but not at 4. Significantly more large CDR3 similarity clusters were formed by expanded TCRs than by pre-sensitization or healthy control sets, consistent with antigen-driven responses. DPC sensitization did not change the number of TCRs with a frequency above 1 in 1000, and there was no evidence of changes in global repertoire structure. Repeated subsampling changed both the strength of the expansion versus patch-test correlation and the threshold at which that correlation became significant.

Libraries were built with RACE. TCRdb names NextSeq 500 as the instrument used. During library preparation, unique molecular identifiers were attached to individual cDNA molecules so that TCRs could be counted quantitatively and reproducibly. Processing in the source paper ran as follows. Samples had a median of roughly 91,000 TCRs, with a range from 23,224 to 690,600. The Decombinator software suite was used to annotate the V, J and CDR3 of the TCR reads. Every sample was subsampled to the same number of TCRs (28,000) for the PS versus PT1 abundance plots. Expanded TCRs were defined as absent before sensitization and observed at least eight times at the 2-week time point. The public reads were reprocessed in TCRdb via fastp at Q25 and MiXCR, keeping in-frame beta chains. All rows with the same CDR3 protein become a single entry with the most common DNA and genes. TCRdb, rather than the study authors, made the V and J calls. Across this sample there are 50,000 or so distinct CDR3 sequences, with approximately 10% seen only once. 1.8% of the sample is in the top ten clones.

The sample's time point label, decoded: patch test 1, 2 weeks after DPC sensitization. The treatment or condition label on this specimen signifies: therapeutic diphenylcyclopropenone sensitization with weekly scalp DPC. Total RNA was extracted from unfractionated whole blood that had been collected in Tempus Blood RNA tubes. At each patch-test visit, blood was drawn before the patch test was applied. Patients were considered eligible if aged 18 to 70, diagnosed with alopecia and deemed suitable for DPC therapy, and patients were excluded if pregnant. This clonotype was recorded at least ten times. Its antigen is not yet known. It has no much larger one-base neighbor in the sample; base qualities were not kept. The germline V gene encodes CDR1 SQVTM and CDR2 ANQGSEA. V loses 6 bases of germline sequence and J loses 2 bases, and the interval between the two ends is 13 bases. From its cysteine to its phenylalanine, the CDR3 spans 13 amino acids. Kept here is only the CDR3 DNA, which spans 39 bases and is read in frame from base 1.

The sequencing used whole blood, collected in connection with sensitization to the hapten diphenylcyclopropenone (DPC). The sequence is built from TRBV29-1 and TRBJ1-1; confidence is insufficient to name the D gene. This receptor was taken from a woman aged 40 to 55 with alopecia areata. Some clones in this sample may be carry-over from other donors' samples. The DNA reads TGCAGCGTAATGCGGATATTAAACACTGAAGCTTTCTTT. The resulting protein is CSVMRILNTEAFF.